This T cell receptor beta chain was sequenced in a study of OX40 agonist ivuxolimab in advanced cancers. With regard to the full study: Ivuxolimab was an agonistic, fully human IgG2 monoclonal antibody directed against OX40 (CD134), a costimulatory receptor. Intravenous ivuxolimab was administered to patients every 2 weeks at six dose levels: 0.01, 0.1, 0.3, 1.5, 3 and 10 mg/kg. Of the approximately 50 dose-escalation patients, hepatocellular carcinoma was present in about 20, melanoma in approximately 15, renal cell carcinoma in 9 and head and neck cancer in 9. The monotherapy dose-escalation portion (N ≈ 52 patients) of the phase I ivuxolimab trial is reported in the paper. Prior anti-PD-1, anti-PD-L1 or anti-CTLA-4 therapy was permitted, and checkpoint inhibitors had been received by 30% to 40% of dose-escalation patients. In the dose-escalation cohort, 82.7% of patients were male, and the mean age was approximately 60 years, with a range of roughly 20 to 80. The purpose of peripheral TCRbeta sequencing was to test whether ivuxolimab changed TCR sequence diversity and led to clonal T-cell expansion. Partial responses occurred in three dose-escalation patients, of whom one had hepatocellular carcinoma and two had cutaneous melanoma. The paper's findings and limits, for the study overall: After ivuxolimab, expanded clones were on average more numerous among CD8+ T cells than among CD4+ T cells. The antigen specificity of the clonally expanded peripheral T cells was not determined. Low levels of normalized T-cell clonal expansion were also seen in some nonresponding patients. At doses of 0.1 to 3.0 mg/kg, clonal expansion of both CD4+ and CD8+ blood T cells was observed from baseline to week 6. In the 0.1-3.0 mg/kg groups, partial responders were among the patients with the lowest normalized peripheral clonal expansion, particularly in CD8+ T cells.

For sequencing of the TCRbeta CDR3 region, genomic DNA was extracted from the sorted cells. TCRbeta CDR3 regions were sequenced using the immunoSEQ Assay. The table comes from immuneACCESS by way of TCRdb, which keeps in-frame sequences with V and J called. Part of the clones is missing from these tables; in studies checked, under half for an unresolved V gene and the rest for unknown reasons. This sample comprises about 69,000 clones, approximately 93% of them detected only once. 0.25% to 0.3% of the sample comes from the top ten. Note on this clone: The antigen it recognizes is unknown. Nothing much larger sits one base from this clone, and base qualities are not available.

The CDR3 numbers 15 residues from cysteine through phenylalanine. The DNA shown is the 45-base CDR3, in frame from base 1. Relative to germline, V is missing 6 bases and J is missing 6 bases, with 9 bases of the junction outside any gene match. The germline V gene yields SNHLY for CDR1 and FYNNEI for CDR2. Patients with a history of autoimmune disease or receiving systemic immunosuppression were excluded from the trial. Peripheral blood for TCR sequencing was collected from all dose cohorts at baseline, on cycle 4 day 1, and on cycle 7 day 1. The samples were drawn from a first-in-human, open-label, multicenter phase I dose-escalation trial of ivuxolimab. Adults with locally advanced or metastatic head and neck squamous cell, hepatocellular, melanoma or renal cell carcinoma were enrolled in the trial. Before TCR sequencing, CD4+ T cells and CD8+ T cells from peripheral blood were sorted into separate populations.

The sequence derives from an adult with an advanced solid tumor such as melanoma, head and neck, liver or kidney cancer. Recombination connected TRBV2 to TRBJ2-2; 8 junctional bases match TRBD1. The sequencing here drew on CD4+ or CD8+ T cells sorted from blood, taken in a trial of the OX40 agonist ivuxolimab. The DNA is as follows: TGTGCCAGCAGCAAAGACAGGGGCCAACCCGGGGAGCTGTTTTTT. Its protein product is CASSKDRGQPGELFF.